This T cell receptor beta chain was obtained from a study of vaccination and CD4 T cells after COVID-19. Background on the study: Across the group, participants received two doses of either BNT162b2 or mRNA-1273 vaccine. Study findings and constraints: Post-vaccination, and not before, a median about 90% of reactive clones appeared in convalescent patients. SARS-CoV-2-reactive clonotypes showed a nonsignificant median rise from around 20 to 38.

On this clonotype itself: Its specificity is not known.

The ends lost 5 bases at V and 5 bases at J; junction bases unmatched: 16. The CDR3 extends over 18 amino acids. The germline V gene has CDR1 MNHNS and CDR2 SASEGT. Treatment denoted: roughly 10-day PBMC culture with coronavirus spike peptide pools or control peptides (ViraFEST assay). Some 2.2 million PBMCs per well were cultured with roughly 10 IU/ml IL-2 and roughly 10 ug/ml peptide pools. CD4+ T cells that had been cultured provided DNA sequenced with the Oncomine TCR Beta short-read assay. TCRdb reprocessed the PCR reads via MiXCR and lists one record per CDR3 protein. The sample gives about 9,600 distinct CDR3 sequences, over 40% of which show up once; more than 9% is in the top ten.

The rearrangement links TRBV6-1 to TRBJ2-1; 9 nucleotides agree with TRBD1. The TCR was taken from a human donor who had recovered from COVID-19. Sequenced material: CD4+ T cells from blood, cultured in vitro. As DNA, the CDR3 is TGTGCCAGCAGTCGCATTCCCCCGGCAACAGGGGGCAACAATGAGCAGTTCTTC. Residues: CASSRIPPATGGNNEQFF.